The rows below give T cell receptor beta chains drawn from one sample of a study of cytomegalovirus exposure and HLA in healthy donors. Profiling relied on immunoSEQ multiplex PCR, and the TCRdb table lists in-frame clones only, not all of them. The sample has under 85,000 clones; 94% are singletons. Sequencing was done on a sample of PBMCs. All receptors derive from a woman aged 18 to 35 in good health and CMV-seronegative. CDR3s include the opening cysteine and the closing phenylalanine or tryptophan. Each record gives: CDR3 protein, CDR3 DNA, J gene, V gene, D gene, clone size. The D gene is left open where the match is weak. A row's size may be missing; if present it is once, few, many or a size class.

CDR3aa: CASSDVTGPSSYEQYF
CDR3nt: TGCGCCAGCAGTGATGTTACGGGTCCAAGCTCCTACGAGCAGTACTTC
j_gene: TRBJ2-7
v_gene: TRBV10-2
d_gene: .
abundance: .

CDR3aa: CASSSTNTDWGTDTQYF
CDR3nt: TGTGCCAGCAGCTCTACAAACACGGACTGGGGCACAGATACGCAGTATTTT
j_gene: TRBJ2-3
v_gene: TRBV7-9
d_gene: .
abundance: .

CDR3aa: CASSPRLAGHADTQYF
CDR3nt: TGTGCCAGCAGCCCACGACTAGCGGGACACGCAGATACGCAGTATTTT
j_gene: TRBJ2-3
v_gene: TRBV9
d_gene: TRBD2
abundance: .

CDR3aa: CSVRGLGTEAFF
CDR3nt: TGCAGCGTTAGGGGGTTGGGCACTGAAGCTTTCTTT
j_gene: TRBJ1-1
v_gene: TRBV29-1
d_gene: .
abundance: once

CDR3aa: CASSQDFSVVTYEQYF
CDR3nt: TGTGCCAGCAGCCAAGATTTCAGCGTAGTTACCTACGAGCAGTACTTC
j_gene: TRBJ2-7
v_gene: TRBV4-2
d_gene: .
abundance: .

CDR3aa: CASSLGDTTYEQYF
CDR3nt: TGTGCCAGCAGCTTAGGGGACACGACCTACGAGCAGTACTTC
j_gene: TRBJ2-7
v_gene: TRBV7-2
d_gene: .
abundance: .

CDR3aa: CASSWTHANTGELFF
CDR3nt: TGTGCCAGCAGCTGGACACATGCGAACACCGGGGAGCTGTTTTTT
j_gene: TRBJ2-2
v_gene: TRBV7-8
d_gene: .
abundance: once

CDR3aa: CASSPGGRNYNEQFF
CDR3nt: TGTGCCAGCAGCCCTGGGGGCCGGAACTACAATGAGCAGTTCTTC
j_gene: TRBJ2-1
v_gene: TRBV27
d_gene: .
abundance: .

CDR3aa: CASSKGREVETQYF
CDR3nt: TGTGCCAGCAGTAAGGGTAGGGAGGTAGAGACCCAGTACTTC
j_gene: TRBJ2-5
v_gene: TRBV2
d_gene: .
abundance: .

CDR3aa: CASSLGGGINEKLFF
CDR3nt: TGTGCCAGCAGCTTAGGCGGGGGGATAAATGAAAAACTGTTTTTT
j_gene: TRBJ1-4
v_gene: TRBV11-2
d_gene: .
abundance: .

CDR3aa: CASSLRDRGIYNEQFF
CDR3nt: TGCGCCAGCAGCCTCCGGGACAGGGGGATCTACAATGAGCAGTTCTTC
j_gene: TRBJ2-1
v_gene: TRBV4-3
d_gene: TRBD1
abundance: .

CDR3aa: CASTQFPGGAEKLFF
CDR3nt: TGTGCCAGCACCCAATTCCCCGGTGGGGCTGAAAAACTGTTTTTT
j_gene: TRBJ1-4
v_gene: TRBV6-1
d_gene: .
abundance: .

CDR3aa: CASNQLAGLAGEEQYF
CDR3nt: TGTGCCAGCAACCAACTAGCCGGACTAGCGGGAGAAGAGCAGTACTTC
j_gene: TRBJ2-7
v_gene: TRBV28
d_gene: TRBD2
abundance: .

CDR3aa: CASSPRGSTRETRYF
CDR3nt: TGTGCCAGCTCACCACGTGGGAGTACCCGAGAGACCCGGTACTTC
j_gene: TRBJ2-5
v_gene: TRBV18
d_gene: .
abundance: .

CDR3aa: CASNQGNQPRHF
CDR3nt: TGTGCCAGCAACCAGGGCAATCAGCCCCGGCATTTT
j_gene: TRBJ1-5
v_gene: TRBV25-1
d_gene: .
abundance: .

CDR3aa: CASSQDGGSNQPQHF
CDR3nt: TGCGCCAGCAGCCAAGACGGGGGGAGCAATCAGCCCCAGCATTTT
j_gene: TRBJ1-5
v_gene: TRBV4-1
d_gene: .
abundance: .

CDR3aa: CASSSFPGETQYF
CDR3nt: TGTGCCAGCAGCTCTTTCCCGGGTGAGACCCAGTACTTC
j_gene: TRBJ2-5
v_gene: TRBV7-8
d_gene: .
abundance: .

CDR3aa: CASSSGLAGSTDTQYF
CDR3nt: TGTGCCAGCAGCTCGGGACTAGCGGGGAGCACAGATACGCAGTATTTT
j_gene: TRBJ2-3
v_gene: TRBV7-2
d_gene: TRBD2
abundance: .

CDR3aa: CASSVGTVYQETQYF
CDR3nt: TGTGCCAGTAGTGTCGGGACAGTATACCAAGAGACCCAGTACTTC
j_gene: TRBJ2-5
v_gene: TRBV19
d_gene: TRBD1
abundance: .

CDR3aa: CASSVATGPFSEQYF
CDR3nt: TGTGCCAGCAGCGTAGCGACAGGGCCTTTCTCCGAGCAGTACTTC
j_gene: TRBJ2-7
v_gene: TRBV9
d_gene: TRBD1
abundance: .

CDR3aa: CASSFQGGTGDEQFF
CDR3nt: TGTGCCAGCAGCTTCCAGGGTGGGACGGGGGATGAGCAGTTCTTC
j_gene: TRBJ2-1
v_gene: TRBV7-9
d_gene: .
abundance: .

CDR3aa: CASSPRATSGRNEQFF
CDR3nt: TGTGCCAGCAGCCCACGAGCCACTAGCGGGAGGAATGAGCAGTTCTTC
j_gene: TRBJ2-1
v_gene: TRBV5-5
d_gene: TRBD2
abundance: .

CDR3aa: CASSPRGGPQHF
CDR3nt: TGTGCCAGCAGCCCCCGGGGAGGGCCCCAGCATTTT
j_gene: TRBJ1-5
v_gene: TRBV7-3
d_gene: .
abundance: .

CDR3aa: CASSLAGGETQYF
CDR3nt: TGTGCCAGCAGTTTAGCGGGGGGGGAGACCCAGTACTTC
j_gene: TRBJ2-5
v_gene: TRBV27
d_gene: TRBD2
abundance: .

CDR3aa: CASSVDWGGFTDTQYF
CDR3nt: TGTGCCAGCAGCGTCGACTGGGGAGGTTTCACAGATACGCAGTATTTT
j_gene: TRBJ2-3
v_gene: TRBV9
d_gene: .
abundance: .

CDR3aa: CASSLAPEGSTEAFF
CDR3nt: TGTGCCAGCAGCTTAGCCCCGGAGGGGAGCACTGAAGCTTTCTTT
j_gene: TRBJ1-1
v_gene: TRBV7-8
d_gene: .
abundance: .

CDR3aa: CASSPPRGSYNEQFF
CDR3nt: TGTGCCAGCAGCCCACCCCGGGGCTCCTACAATGAGCAGTTCTTC
j_gene: TRBJ2-1
v_gene: TRBV7-2
d_gene: .
abundance: once

CDR3aa: CASSRGGGNEKLFF
CDR3nt: TGTGCCAGCAGTCGGGGGGGAGGGAATGAAAAACTGTTTTTT
j_gene: TRBJ1-4
v_gene: TRBV6-5
d_gene: .
abundance: .

CDR3aa: CASSYTTSGGAYEQYF
CDR3nt: TGTGCCAGCAGTTACACTACTAGCGGGGGGGCCTACGAGCAGTACTTC
j_gene: TRBJ2-7
v_gene: TRBV6-5
d_gene: TRBD2
abundance: .

CDR3aa: CASTSGQGYYNEQFF
CDR3nt: TGTGCCAGCACCTCCGGACAGGGTTACTACAATGAGCAGTTCTTC
j_gene: TRBJ2-1
v_gene: TRBV27
d_gene: TRBD1
abundance: .

CDR3aa: CASSFTRQGTGELFF
CDR3nt: TGTGCCAGCAGCTTTACTAGACAGGGGACCGGGGAGCTGTTTTTT
j_gene: TRBJ2-2
v_gene: TRBV11-2
d_gene: TRBD1
abundance: .

CDR3aa: CASSQADTEAFF
CDR3nt: TGTGCCAGCAGCCAAGCAGACACTGAAGCTTTCTTT
j_gene: TRBJ1-1
v_gene: TRBV14
d_gene: .
abundance: .

CDR3aa: CASRGTGYSNQPQHF
CDR3nt: TGTGCCAGCAGGGGGACAGGCTATAGCAATCAGCCCCAGCATTTT
j_gene: TRBJ1-5
v_gene: TRBV6-6
d_gene: TRBD1
abundance: once

CDR3aa: CASSGGADRDALYGYTF
CDR3nt: TGTGCCAGCAGTGGGGGGGCGGACAGGGACGCTCTATATGGCTACACCTTC
j_gene: TRBJ1-2
v_gene: TRBV28
d_gene: TRBD1
abundance: .

CDR3aa: CASSRRTGTSNTGELFF
CDR3nt: TGTGCCAGCTCACGACGGACCGGGACATCGAACACCGGGGAGCTGTTTTTT
j_gene: TRBJ2-2
v_gene: TRBV18
d_gene: .
abundance: .

CDR3aa: CASSIDSDSPLHF
CDR3nt: TGTGCCAGCAGCATCGACAGTGATTCACCCCTCCACTTT
j_gene: TRBJ1-6
v_gene: TRBV7-2
d_gene: .
abundance: .

CDR3aa: CASSFPFYGGPLRDEQFF
CDR3nt: TGTGCCAGCAGCTTTCCTTTCTACGGGGGGCCCCTTAGAGATGAGCAGTTCTTC
j_gene: TRBJ2-1
v_gene: TRBV7-2
d_gene: .
abundance: .

CDR3aa: CASSSRITYEQYF
CDR3nt: TGTGCCAGCAGTTCGCGGATCACCTACGAGCAGTACTTC
j_gene: TRBJ2-7
v_gene: TRBV28
d_gene: .
abundance: .

CDR3aa: CASGVKRNTEAFF
CDR3nt: TGTGCCAGCGGCGTAAAGCGGAACACTGAAGCTTTCTTT
j_gene: TRBJ1-1
v_gene: TRBV7-8
d_gene: .
abundance: .

CDR3aa: CASSWGGGSYEQYF
CDR3nt: TGTGCCAGCAGCTGGGGCGGGGGTTCCTACGAGCAGTACTTC
j_gene: TRBJ2-7
v_gene: TRBV7-6
d_gene: TRBD2
abundance: .

CDR3aa: CASSLLAGGPGEQYF
CDR3nt: TGTGCCAGCAGCTTGTTAGCGGGGGGGCCGGGAGAGCAGTACTTC
j_gene: TRBJ2-7
v_gene: TRBV5-4
d_gene: TRBD2
abundance: once

CDR3aa: CASSTGLNTEAFF
CDR3nt: TGTGCCAGCTCAACAGGGTTGAACACTGAAGCTTTCTTT
j_gene: TRBJ1-1
v_gene: TRBV18
d_gene: .
abundance: .

CDR3aa: CASSQVVQGTSYEQYF
CDR3nt: TGCGCCAGCAGCCAAGTTGTCCAGGGGACGTCCTACGAGCAGTACTTC
j_gene: TRBJ2-7
v_gene: TRBV4-1
d_gene: .
abundance: .